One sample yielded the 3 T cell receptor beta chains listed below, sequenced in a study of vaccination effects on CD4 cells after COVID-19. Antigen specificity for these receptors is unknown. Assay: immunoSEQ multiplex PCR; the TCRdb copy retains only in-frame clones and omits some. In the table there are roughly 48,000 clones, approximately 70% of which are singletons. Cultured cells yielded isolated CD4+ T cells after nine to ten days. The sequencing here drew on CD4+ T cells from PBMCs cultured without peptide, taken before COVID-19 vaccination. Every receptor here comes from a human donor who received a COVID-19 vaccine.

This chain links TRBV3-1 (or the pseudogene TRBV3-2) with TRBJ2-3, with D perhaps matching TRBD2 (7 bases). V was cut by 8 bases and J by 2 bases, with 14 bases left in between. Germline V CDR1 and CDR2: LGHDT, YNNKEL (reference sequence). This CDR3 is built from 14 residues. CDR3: CASSRGAVTDTQYF. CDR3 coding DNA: TGTGCCAGCTCACGGGGGGCTGTCACAGATACGCAGTATTTT.

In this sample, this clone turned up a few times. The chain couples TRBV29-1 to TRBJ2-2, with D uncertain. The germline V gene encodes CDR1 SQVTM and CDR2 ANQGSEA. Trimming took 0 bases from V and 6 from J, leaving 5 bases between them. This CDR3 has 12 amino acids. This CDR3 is CSVEDLAGELFF. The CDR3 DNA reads TGCAGCGTTGAAGATCTCGCCGGGGAGCTGTTTTTT.

The CDR3 spells CASTRRPGLAGGTDTQYF. In DNA form, the CDR3 reads TGTGCCAGCACTCGAAGACCGGGACTAGCGGGAGGCACAGATACGCAGTATTTT. This chain links TRBV6-6 with TRBJ2-3; 14 nucleotides agree with TRBD2. V dropped 7 bases and J dropped 1; count of bases not matched to a gene: 10. Looked up from germline, CDR1 is MNHNY and CDR2 is SVGAGI (reference sequence). This CDR3 has 18 amino acids.